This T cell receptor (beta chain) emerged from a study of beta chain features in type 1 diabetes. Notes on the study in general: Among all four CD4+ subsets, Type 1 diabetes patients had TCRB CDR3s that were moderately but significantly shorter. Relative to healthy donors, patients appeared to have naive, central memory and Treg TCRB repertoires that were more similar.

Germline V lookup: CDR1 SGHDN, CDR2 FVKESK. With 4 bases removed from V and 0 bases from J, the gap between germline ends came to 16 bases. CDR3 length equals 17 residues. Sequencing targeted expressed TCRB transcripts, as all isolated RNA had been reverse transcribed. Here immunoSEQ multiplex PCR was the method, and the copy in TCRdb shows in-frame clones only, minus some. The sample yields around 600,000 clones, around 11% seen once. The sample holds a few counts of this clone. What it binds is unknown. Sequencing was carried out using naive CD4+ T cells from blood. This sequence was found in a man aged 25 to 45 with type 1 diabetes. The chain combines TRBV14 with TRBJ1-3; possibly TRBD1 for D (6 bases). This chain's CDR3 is CASSLPLRDTSGNTIYF. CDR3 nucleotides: TGTGCCAGCAGCCTGCCCCTAAGGGACACCTCTGGAAACACCATATATTTT.